These 26 T cell receptor beta chains came from one sample sequenced in a study of OX40 agonist ivuxolimab in advanced cancers. Assay: immunoSEQ multiplex PCR; the TCRdb copy retains only in-frame clones and omits some. The data contain 95,000 to 150,000 clones, around 93% of them singletons. The source material was CD4+ or CD8+ T cells sorted from blood, sampled in a trial of the OX40 agonist ivuxolimab. The receptors shown here come from an adult with an advanced solid tumor such as melanoma, head and neck, liver or kidney cancer.

CDR3 sequence: CASKIQGGDNQPQHF. CDR3 sequence (DNA): TGTGCCAGCAAGATACAGGGGGGCGACAATCAGCCCCAGCATTTT. J is TRBJ1-5 and V is TRBV6-1, with 8 bases aligning to TRBD1. The ends lost 7 bases at V and 3 bases at J; junction bases unmatched: 8. The CDR3 consists of 15 residues. Germline V lookup: CDR1 MNHNS, CDR2 SASEGT.

This chain links TRBV7-9 with TRBJ1-4; D uncertain. The CDR3 is 18 amino acids. Per the germline V gene, CDR1 is SEHNR and CDR2 is FQNEAQ (reference sequence). V gave up 7 bases and J gave up 10 bases, with 31 bases separating them. Here the CDR3 DNA reads TGTGCCAGCACCCCCGACATTTCGGAGTTTGCGGGAGGGAGAAAACTGTTTTTT. Amino acids: CASTPDISEFAGGRKLFF.

The genes are TRBV28 and TRBJ1-2, with D unclear. The V end lost 3 bases, the J end lost 4 bases, and 3 bases lay between the germline ends. The V gene's germline CDR1 is MDHEN and CDR2 SYDVKM. This CDR3 is 11 amino acids long. The DNA of the CDR3 is TGTGCCAGCAGTTTTGGCTATGGCTACACCTTC. Amino acids: CASSFGYGYTF.

In its sample, this clone was seen once. This sequence joins TRBV2 and TRBJ1-5, with D perhaps TRBD1 (6 bases). This CDR3 is built from 15 residues. The germline CDR1 and CDR2 sequences are SNHLY and FYNNEI. Trimming left V 6 bases short and J 0 bases short, with 12 bases between. The CDR3 region has the DNA TGTGCCAGCAGAGGACAGATACTTAGCAATCAGCCCCAGCATTTT. Residues: CASRGQILSNQPQHF.

With respect to this clone: Distinct nucleotide sequences in the sample also encode this CDR3. The V gene is TRBV18, the J gene TRBJ1-1; D unclear. This CDR3 spans 12 amino acids. The V end lost 3 bases, the J end lost 3 bases, and 5 bases lay between the germline ends. CDR1 is KGHSH and CDR2 is LQKENI in the germline V gene. CDR3 nucleotides: TGTGCCAGCTCACCGACGGACACTGAAGCTTTCTTT. Translating gives CASSPTDTEAFF.

The rearrangement uses TRBV12-5 and TRBJ2-5, with 9 bases identical to TRBD1. Per the germline V gene, CDR1 is LGHNT and CDR2 is FRNRAP. The CDR3 spans 15 residues. Trimming took 5 bases from V and 1 from J; bases not matched to a gene: 5. CDR3 in amino acids: CASGNLTGGQETQYF. CDR3 DNA sequence: TGTGCTAGTGGTAACTTGACAGGGGGCCAAGAGACCCAGTACTTC. The full variable domain, completed using reference TRBV12-5 and TRBJ2-5, is DARVTQTPRHKVTEMGQEVTMRCQPILGHNTVFWYRQTMMQGLELLAYFRNRAPLDDSGMPKDRFSAEMPDATLATLKIQPSEPRDSAVYFCASGNLTGGQETQYFGPGTRLLVL.

This chain links TRBV18 with TRBJ1-5, with 8 nucleotides matching TRBD1. Trimming removed 2 bases from V and 6 bases from J; junction bases left unmatched: 3. Germline V lookup: CDR1 KGHSH, CDR2 LQKENI. The CDR3 spans 14 residues. CDR3 bases: TGTGCCAGCTCACCAGTCGGGACAGGTCAGCCCCAGCATTTT. Encoded protein: CASSPVGTGQPQHF.

This clone was found many times. The CDR3 loop is CASSADTMSSYNEQFF. The CDR3 nucleotides read TGTGCCAGCAGCGCAGACACGATGAGCTCCTACAATGAGCAGTTCTTC. The chain has TRBV9 and TRBJ2-1; D is undetermined. This CDR3 spans 16 amino acids. Germline V gene sequence: CDR1 SGDLS, CDR2 YYNGEE. The V gene lost 3 bases and the J gene lost 0 bases, with 13 bases spanning the gap.

V gene TRBV6-1 combines with J gene TRBJ2-1, with D possibly matching TRBD2 (7 bases). Germline V CDR1 and CDR2: MNHNS, SASEGT. The V end lost 6 bases, the J end lost 4 bases, and 16 bases lay between the germline ends. The CDR3 covers 15 residues. The CDR3 region is CASSERGGSYNEQFF. The CDR3 DNA sequence: TGTGCCAGCAGCGAAAGGGGGGGGAGTTACAATGAGCAGTTCTTC.

The J gene is TRBJ1-5, the V gene TRBV7-6; D is possibly TRBD1 (6 bases). Germline-derived CDR1 and CDR2 are SGHVS and FNYEAQ. The CDR3 spans 15 residues. Trimming removed 5 bases at V and 6 bases at J, with 17 bases between. CDR3 amino acids: CASSPWGGEGQPQHF. The CDR3 coding sequence is TGTGCCAGCAGCCCGTGGGGGGGCGAGGGTCAGCCCCAGCATTTT.

The chain employs TRBV19 and TRBJ2-4, with 9 bases fitting TRBD2. Germline trimming cut 4 bases from V and 3 bases from J; bases unmatched to any gene: 7. Per germline, CDR1 LNHDA and CDR2 SQIVND (reference sequence). The CDR3 sequence is 16 residues long. This chain's CDR3 is CASSTFSGSVKNIQYF. The CDR3 nucleotides read TGTGCCAGTAGTACGTTTAGCGGGAGCGTCAAAAACATTCAGTACTTC.

In nucleotides, the CDR3 is TGTGCCATCAGTGAGTCGGGGCTAGGTTGGCATAAACAAGAGACCCAGTACTTC. Its protein is CAISESGLGWHKQETQYF. V is TRBV10-3 and J is TRBJ2-5; tentative D call: TRBD1 (5 bases). Germline V lookup: CDR1 ENHRY, CDR2 SYGVKD. The CDR3 has 18 residues. V lost 0 bases, J lost 2 bases, and 19 bases lay in between.

This chain joins TRBV9 and TRBJ2-1; TRBD2 matches 8 bases. This CDR3 comprises 15 residues. V shed 0 bases, J shed 9 bases, and the junction held 8 bases outside the gene matches. Per germline, CDR1 SGDLS and CDR2 YYNGEE. The CDR3 sequence: CASSVDSGAPPEQFF. CDR3 coding DNA: TGTGCCAGCAGCGTAGATAGCGGGGCCCCCCCTGAGCAGTTCTTC.

The V call is TRBV28, the J call TRBJ2-5; 7 nucleotides align to TRBD2. This CDR3 region has 14 residues. Germline values: CDR1 MDHEN, CDR2 SYDVKM. V lost 3 bases to trimming and J lost 1 base; unmatched junction nucleotides: 2. The CDR3, as DNA: TGTGCCAGCAGTTTCGGGGGGACCCAAGAGACCCAGTACTTC. Its protein product is CASSFGGTQETQYF.

The V and J genes are TRBV27 and TRBJ1-5; D may be TRBD1 (5 bases). V dropped 6 bases and J dropped 2 bases, with 5 bases sitting between them. Germline CDR1 reads MNHEY; CDR2 reads SMNVEV (reference sequence). This CDR3 spans 12 amino acids. The CDR3 DNA reads as TGTGCCAGCAGGACAGGCAATCAGCCCCAGCATTTT. Encoded protein: CASRTGNQPQHF.

The chain links TRBV11-2 to TRBJ2-3; TRBD2 matches at 11 bases. The trim removed 0 bases at V and 0 bases at J, leaving 5 bases unmatched. Germline values: CDR1 SGHAT, CDR2 FQNNGV. The CDR3 is made up of 18 amino acids. CDR3 loop: CASSLEGLAGGSTDTQYF. CDR3 nucleotides: TGTGCCAGCAGCTTAGAAGGCCTAGCGGGAGGCAGCACAGATACGCAGTATTTT.

The gene calls are TRBV30 and TRBJ2-1; 8 bases are a match to TRBD2. The CDR3 is made up of 12 amino acids. In germline, CDR1 is GTSNPN, CDR2 SVGIG (reference sequence). The trim removed 3 bases at V and 6 bases at J, leaving 1 base unmatched. CDR3 nucleotides: TGTGCCTGGAGACTAGCGGCCAATGAGCAGTTCTTC. Amino acid sequence: CAWRLAANEQFF.

V and J are TRBV9 and TRBJ1-1, with TRBD1 identical over 9 bases. Germline CDR1 is SGDLS and CDR2 is YYNGEE. The ends lost 4 bases at V and 5 bases at J; junction bases unmatched: 9. CDR3 length: 15 residues. The CDR3 protein is CASSLEGQGGTEAFF. CDR3 sequence (DNA): TGTGCCAGCAGCCTAGAGGGACAGGGAGGAACTGAAGCTTTCTTT.

This chain connects TRBV4-2 to TRBJ2-2, with D unresolved. Germline CDR1 and CDR2: LGHNA and YNFKEQ. V gave up 4 bases and J gave up 0 bases, with 18 bases separating them. This CDR3 has 18 residues. The CDR3 is CASSPRLGIEANTGELFF. Here the CDR3 DNA reads TGTGCCAGCAGCCCTAGACTGGGGATTGAAGCGAACACCGGGGAGCTGTTTTTT.

As to this clone: At one of its ends the junction is not consistent with the germline gene, which may arise from a read error. This chain joins TRBV5-1 and TRBJ1-4, with D perhaps matching TRBD1 (5 bases). Germline CDR1 reads SGHRS; CDR2 reads YFSETQ. This CDR3 has 15 amino acids. CDR3 residues: CASSLGTLTTEKLFF. The DNA of the CDR3 is TGCGCCAGCAGCTTAGGGACTCTTACTACTGAAAAACTGTTTTTT.

The genes are TRBV28 and TRBJ1-3; D unresolved. Germline V gives CDR1 MDHEN, CDR2 SYDVKM. There are 14 residues in the CDR3. Trimming pared 4 bases from V and 0 bases from J, leaving 7 bases between. CDR3 sequence (DNA): TGTGCCAGCAGTTCGGCTCACTCTGGAAACACCATATATTTT. Translation: CASSSAHSGNTIYF. Full variable domain (remainder filled in from reference TRBV28 and TRBJ1-3): DVKVTQSSRYLVKRTGEKVFLECVQDMDHENMFWYRQDPGLGLRLIYFSYDVKMKEKGDIPEGYSVSREKKERFSLILESASTNQTSMYLCASSSAHSGNTIYFGEGSWLTVV.

The sample holds one count of this clone. V usage is TRBV18 and J usage is TRBJ2-5, with D uncertain. Trimming cost V 6 bases and J 0 bases, with 5 bases left between them. Germline-derived CDR1 and CDR2 are KGHSH and LQKENI. The CDR3 loop spans 12 amino acids. The CDR3 sequence: CASSTYQETQYF. The CDR3 nucleotides are TGTGCCAGCTCCACGTACCAAGAGACCCAGTACTTC.

The chain is built from TRBV6-1 and TRBJ1-1, with D possibly TRBD1 on 5 matching bases. The CDR3 is 13 residues long. The germline V gene has CDR1 MNHNS and CDR2 SASEGT. The V gene lost 4 bases and the J gene lost 2 bases, with 8 bases spanning the gap. Written as DNA, the CDR3 is TGTGCCAGCAGTGCGGGGGACAACACTGAAGCTTTCTTT. It translates to CASSAGDNTEAFF.

The count of this clone is one. J is TRBJ2-2 and V is TRBV2; tentative D call: TRBD2 (6 bases). Trimming took 10 bases from V and 4 from J, leaving 19 bases between them. The CDR3 sequence is 15 residues long. Per the germline V gene, CDR1 is SNHLY and CDR2 is FYNNEI. The CDR3 DNA reads as TGTGCCACCGGGGGAGCCAGAACGGGCACCGGGGAGCTGTTTTTT. This translates into CATGGARTGTGELFF.

This chain links TRBV5-1 with TRBJ1-3; D gene ambiguous. This CDR3 region has 13 residues. Trimming removed 1 base at V and 4 bases at J, with 6 bases between. Germline CDR1 and CDR2: SGHRS and YFSETQ. CDR3 DNA sequence: TGCGCCAGCAGCTTGCCTGAAGGAAACACCATATATTTT. It codes for CASSLPEGNTIYF.

V gene TRBV12-5 combines with J gene TRBJ2-2, with D possibly matching TRBD2 (7 bases). The germline V gene encodes CDR1 LGHNT and CDR2 FRNRAP. Trimming took 1 base from V and 2 from J, leaving 8 bases between them. There are 15 residues in the CDR3. The CDR3 DNA is TGTGCTAGTGGTTTGGCGGGGGGCAACACCGGGGAGCTGTTTTTT. This sequence encodes CASGLAGGNTGELFF.